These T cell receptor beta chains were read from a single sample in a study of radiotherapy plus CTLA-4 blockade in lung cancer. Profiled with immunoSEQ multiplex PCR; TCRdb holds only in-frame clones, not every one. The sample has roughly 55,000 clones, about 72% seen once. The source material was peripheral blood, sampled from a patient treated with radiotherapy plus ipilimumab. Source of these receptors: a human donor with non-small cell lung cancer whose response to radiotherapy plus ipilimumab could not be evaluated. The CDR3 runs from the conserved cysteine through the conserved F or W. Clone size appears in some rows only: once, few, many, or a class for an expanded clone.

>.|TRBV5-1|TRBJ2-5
CASSFGTGQETQYF
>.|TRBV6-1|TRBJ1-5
CASRPRGPSNQPQHF
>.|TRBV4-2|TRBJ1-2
CASSQDFQAYGYTF
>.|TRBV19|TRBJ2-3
CASSRGRGLSTDTQYF
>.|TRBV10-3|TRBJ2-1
CAIKTGSYNEQFF
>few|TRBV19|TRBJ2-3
CASSIGSGSDTQYF
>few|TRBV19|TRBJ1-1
CASRRHSEAFF
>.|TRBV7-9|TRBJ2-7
CASSLLPIAEQYF
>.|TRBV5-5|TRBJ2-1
CASRELGTDYNEQFF
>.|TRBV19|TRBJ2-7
CASRESQGAYEQYF
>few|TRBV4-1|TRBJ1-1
CASSQGTGGNTEAFF
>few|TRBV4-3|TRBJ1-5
CASSQDGGASQPQHF
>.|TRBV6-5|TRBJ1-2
CASSRTGDAGYTF
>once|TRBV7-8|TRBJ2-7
CASSQGGAEPISYEQYF
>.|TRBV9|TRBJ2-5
CASSLFLASEQYF
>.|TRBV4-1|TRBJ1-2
CASSYGLQGASGGYTF
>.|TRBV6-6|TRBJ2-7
CASRPGQGVNEQYF